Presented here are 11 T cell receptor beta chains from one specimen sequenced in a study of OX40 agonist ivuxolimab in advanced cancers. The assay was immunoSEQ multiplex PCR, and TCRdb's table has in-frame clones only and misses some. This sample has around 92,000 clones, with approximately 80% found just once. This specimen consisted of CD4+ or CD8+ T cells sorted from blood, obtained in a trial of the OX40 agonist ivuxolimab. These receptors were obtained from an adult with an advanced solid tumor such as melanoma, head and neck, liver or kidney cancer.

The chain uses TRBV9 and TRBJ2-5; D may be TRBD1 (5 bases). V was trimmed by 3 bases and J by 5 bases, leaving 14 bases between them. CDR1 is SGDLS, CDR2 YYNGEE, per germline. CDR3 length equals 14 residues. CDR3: CASSASVSGETQYF. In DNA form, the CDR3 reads TGTGCCAGCAGCGCCTCCGTTTCAGGGGAGACCCAGTACTTC. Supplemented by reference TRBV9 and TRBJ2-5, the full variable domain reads DSGVTQTPKHLITATGQRVTLRCSPRSGDLSVYWYQQSLDQGLQFLIQYYNGEERAKGNILERFSAQQFPDLHSELNLSSLELGDSALYFCASSASVSGETQYFGPGTRLLVL.

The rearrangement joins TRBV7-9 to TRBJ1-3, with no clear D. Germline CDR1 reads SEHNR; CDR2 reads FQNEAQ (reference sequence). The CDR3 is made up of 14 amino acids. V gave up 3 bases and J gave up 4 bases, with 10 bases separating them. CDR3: CASSLAWPGNTIYF. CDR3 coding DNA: TGTGCCAGCAGCTTGGCGTGGCCCGGAAACACCATATATTTT.

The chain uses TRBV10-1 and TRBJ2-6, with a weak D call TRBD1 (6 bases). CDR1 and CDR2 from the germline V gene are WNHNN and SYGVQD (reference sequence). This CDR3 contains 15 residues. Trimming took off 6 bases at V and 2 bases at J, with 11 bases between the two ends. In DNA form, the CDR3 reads TGCGCCAGCAGCTCAGGGGTGACTGGGGCCAACGTCCTGACTTTC. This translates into CASSSGVTGANVLTF.

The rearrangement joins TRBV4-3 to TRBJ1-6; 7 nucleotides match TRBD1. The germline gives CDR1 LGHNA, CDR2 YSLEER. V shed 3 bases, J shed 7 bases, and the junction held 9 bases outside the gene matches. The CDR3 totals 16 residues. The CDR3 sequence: CASSHVEGAGNSPLHF. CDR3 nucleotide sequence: TGCGCCAGCAGCCATGTCGAGGGGGCAGGGAATTCACCCCTCCACTTT.

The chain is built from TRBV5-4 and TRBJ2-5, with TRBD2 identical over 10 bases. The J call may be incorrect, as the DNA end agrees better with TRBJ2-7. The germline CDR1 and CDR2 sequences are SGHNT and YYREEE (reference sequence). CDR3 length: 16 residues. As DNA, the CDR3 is TGTGCCAGCAGCCCCGGGGGGGTAGCGGGGGGCTACGAGCAGTACTTC. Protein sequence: CASSPGGVAGGYEQYF.

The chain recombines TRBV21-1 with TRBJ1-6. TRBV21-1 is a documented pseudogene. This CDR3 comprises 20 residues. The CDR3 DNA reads TGTGCCAGCAGCAAATCCAGCGGGGGCCGAGAGAGCTCCTATAATTCACCCCTCCACTTT. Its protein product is CASSKSSGGRESSYNSPLHF.

The CDR3 protein is CASSQGQGKETQYF. The CDR3 region has the DNA TGTGCCAGCAGTCAGGGACAGGGGAAGGAGACCCAGTACTTC. The chain carries TRBV28 and TRBJ2-5; 10 nucleotides align to TRBD1. With 5 bases clipped from V and 5 bases from J, the junction kept 5 bases outside the gene matches. From germline, CDR1 is MDHEN and CDR2 SYDVKM. This CDR3 spans 14 amino acids.

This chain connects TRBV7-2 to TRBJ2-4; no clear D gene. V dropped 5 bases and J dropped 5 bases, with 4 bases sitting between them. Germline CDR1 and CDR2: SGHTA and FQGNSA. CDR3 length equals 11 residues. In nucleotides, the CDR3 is TGTGCCAGCAGCGCCCAAAACATTCAGTACTTC. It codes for CASSAQNIQYF.

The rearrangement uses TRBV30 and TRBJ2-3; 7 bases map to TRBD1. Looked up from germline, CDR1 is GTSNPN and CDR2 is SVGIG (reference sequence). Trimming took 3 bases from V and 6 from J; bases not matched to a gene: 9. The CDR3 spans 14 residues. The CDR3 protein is CAWRADRISDTQYF. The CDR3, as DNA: TGTGCCTGGAGAGCGGACAGGATCTCCGATACGCAGTATTTT.

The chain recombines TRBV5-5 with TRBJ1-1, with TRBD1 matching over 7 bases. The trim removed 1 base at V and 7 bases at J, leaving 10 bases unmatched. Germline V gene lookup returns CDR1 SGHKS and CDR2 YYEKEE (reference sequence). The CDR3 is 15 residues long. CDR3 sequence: CASSLTDGTASEAFF. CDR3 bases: TGTGCCAGCAGCTTGACAGATGGGACAGCCAGTGAAGCTTTCTTT.

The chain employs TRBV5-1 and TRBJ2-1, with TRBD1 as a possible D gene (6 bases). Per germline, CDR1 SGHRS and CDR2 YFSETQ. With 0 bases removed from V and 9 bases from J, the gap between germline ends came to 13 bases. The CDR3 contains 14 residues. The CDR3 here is CASSLEQGLGEQFF. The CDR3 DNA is TGCGCCAGCAGCTTGGAACAGGGTTTGGGTGAGCAGTTCTTC.